The source of this T cell receptor (beta chain) is a study of shared clonotypes between healthy human individuals (dated by TCRdb to the early 2020s). Looking at the study overall: The cohort comprised a couple of women and three men aged 18 to 49 years. For each donor, CD4 naive and CD4 memory were each run on three plates, CD8 naive on two plates, and CD8 memory on one plate. The study deeply sequenced blood TCR repertoires of 5 or 6 healthy adults to estimate repertoire size and the extent of clonotype sharing between individuals. To increase sequencing depth and limit assay-specific biases, different laboratories used diverse techniques to prepare libraries and sequence TCR repertoires. Each donor's leukapheresis produced roughly between about 0.8 and 10 billion PBMCs.

To note about this clone: It lacks a known antigen. Base qualities are not recorded, but no much larger clone differs from it by a single base.

Using the deep immunoSEQ assay, multiplex PCR amplified TCR CDR3 regions from genomic DNA. For each cell subset, the extracted genomic DNA was distributed evenly across all wells of several immunoSEQ 96-well plates, and each plate served as one replicate. Each replicate PCR for sorted subsets received roughly 0.2 ug genomic DNA, equal to roughly 33,000 T cell genomes. Purified libraries were quantified with a Qubit 3.0 fluorometer, sized on a Bioanalyzer 2100, and re-quantified with the KAPA Library Quantification kit. A separate single-read 150-cycle Illumina NextSeq 550 flow cell was used to sequence each immunoSEQ 96-well plate. Under the source paper's analysis protocol: Because only junctional sequences without quality scores were contained in the immunoSEQ output, filtering matching that applied to full-length reads could not be performed. Sequences were annotated with PyIR, a Python wrapper for IgBLAST v1.9, and V/J genes and CDR3 were assigned using IMGT germline references. Reads were filtered out if the reads had weak V/J assignments (E-value above 1e-6), no CDR3, stop codons, out-of-frame junctions, or ambiguous translated residues. V3J clonotypes were defined as sequences sharing an identical inferred V gene, J gene, and CDR3 amino acid sequence. The percentage overlap between two repertoires was calculated by dividing the number of shared unique clonotypes by the size of the smaller repertoire. Three approaches were used to assess repertoire richness: RTK rarefaction, the Chao1 estimator, and Recon v2.1 estimates of unobserved clonotypes. OLGA was used to compute generation probabilities for all TCRbeta clonotypes that the gDNA method yielded from a few donors. TCRdb limited this immuneACCESS table to in-frame rearrangements with V and J called. A share of clones is missing; checked studies link under half to unresolved V genes, and the rest is unexplained. V and J calls and clone size follow that table, whereas D and trimming were derived from the DNA. Within this sample are a few million clones, with 85% to 95% of them counted one time only. About 0.13% of the sample lies in the top ten.

Donors were healthy HIV-negative adults with no recently reported acute infections or vaccinations. All donors were Caucasian adults living in Nashville, Tennessee, USA. CD4+ T cells were enriched through magnetic negative selection, after which naive cells were positively selected on CD45RA and the remaining negative fraction served as the memory subset. After blood collection by leukapheresis, PBMCs were isolated using Ficoll-Histopaque density gradient centrifugation and then cryopreserved in the vapor phase of liquid nitrogen. Purity and quantity of every magnetically sorted T cell population were checked by analytical flow cytometry. Genomic DNA was isolated from each sorted fraction and quantified by UV absorbance on a Nanodrop 2000c. The investigation overall reported the following: Across a handful of donors, roughly 5.4% of naive CD4, around 3.5% of naive CD8, around 2.1% of memory CD4, and about 0.44% of memory CD8 clonotypes were shared. Estimated clonotype richness was generally larger for naive than for memory subsets. Rarefaction of sorted-subset datasets indicated incomplete sequencing despite the large sequencing depth. Clonotypes shared by all four sorted-subset donors showed higher generation probabilities than non-shared clonotypes. Only blood was sampled, and tissue TCR repertoires likely differ from those in blood. Because the study included only a small number of donors, the genetic and exposure-history diversity represented was limited. Pairwise subsampling led to the expectation that sequencing depth would affect the degree of clonotype sharing among donors.

From the germline V gene, CDR1 is SGHTA and CDR2 is FQGNSA. The CDR3, cysteine through phenylalanine, is 14 amino acids long. Here the CDR3 DNA is all that survives: 42 bases in frame from base 1. V is shortened by 5 bases, J by 8 bases, and the region joining them spans 13 bases. This clonotype was obtained from a man aged 18 to 30 in good health. Sample: naive CD4+ T cells sorted from blood. The sample's cell subset or site label, decoded: CD45RA+ positively selected. The rearranged chain carries TRBV7-2 and TRBJ2-6, and perhaps TRBD2 as D gene, on 5 matching bases. CDR3 sequence: CASSPYGITNVLTF. The base sequence is TGTGCCAGCAGCCCGTACGGGATAACCAACGTCCTGACTTTC.